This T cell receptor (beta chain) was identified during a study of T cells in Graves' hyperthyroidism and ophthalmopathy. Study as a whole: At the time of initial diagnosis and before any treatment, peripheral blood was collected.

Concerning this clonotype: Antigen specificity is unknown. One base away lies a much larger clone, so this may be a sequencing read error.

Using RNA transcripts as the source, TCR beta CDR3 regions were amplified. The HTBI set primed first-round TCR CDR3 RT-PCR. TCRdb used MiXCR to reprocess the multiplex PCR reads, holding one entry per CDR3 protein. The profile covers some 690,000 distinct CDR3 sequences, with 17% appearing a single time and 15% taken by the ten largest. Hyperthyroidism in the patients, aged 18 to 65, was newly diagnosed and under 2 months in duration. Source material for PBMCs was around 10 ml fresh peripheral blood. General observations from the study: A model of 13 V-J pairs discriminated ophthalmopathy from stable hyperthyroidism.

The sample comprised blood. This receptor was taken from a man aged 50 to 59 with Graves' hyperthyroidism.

CDR3 sequence: CASSPWSGGGAYNEQFF. CDR3 DNA sequence: TGTGCCAGTTCCCCTTGGTCTGGGGGAGGAGCCTACAATGAGCAGTTCTTC. The chain uses TRBV19 and TRBJ2-1, with D perhaps TRBD2 (6 bases). CDR3 length: 17 residues. The germline CDR1 and CDR2 sequences are LNHDA and SQIVND (reference sequence). V shed 8 bases and J shed 2 bases, with 22 bases lying between them.